These 9 T cell receptor beta chains originate from one sample sequenced in a study of response to subunit inactivated influenza vaccine. MiXCR was run by TCRdb on the RT-PCR reads, yielding one entry per CDR3 protein. The sample shows about 520,000 distinct CDR3 sequences, less than 7.5% of them seen only once. Sequenced material: PBMCs from blood, taken around 25 months after vaccination. The receptors derive from a man aged 50 to 69 who received an inactivated influenza vaccine.

The sample holds a few counts of this clonotype. The chain combines TRBV20-1 with TRBJ1-5; possibly TRBD1 for D (6 bases). The CDR3 has 14 residues. V was shortened by 5 bases and J by 5 bases, with 16 bases between the two germline ends. The germline CDR1 and CDR2 sequences are DFQATT and SNEGSKA (reference sequence). The CDR3 sequence is CSAGGGAGDQPQHF. CDR3 DNA: TGCAGTGCTGGGGGAGGGGCAGGGGATCAGCCCCAGCATTTT.

The chain links TRBV10-1 to TRBJ1-3; D uncertain. The CDR3 is made up of 14 amino acids. Trimming took off 6 bases at V and 1 base at J, with 10 bases between the two ends. Looked up from germline, CDR1 is WNHNN and CDR2 is SYGVQD (reference sequence). The CDR3 protein is CASSVSGSGNTIYF. CDR3 DNA: TGCGCCAGCAGCGTGTCCGGGTCTGGAAACACCATATATTTT.

This clonotype was observed many times. V gene TRBV20-1 combines with J gene TRBJ1-6; D uncertain. Germline V gene sequence: CDR1 DFQATT, CDR2 SNEGSKA (reference sequence). The V end was cut by 3 bases, the J end by 7 bases, with 7 bases between. CDR3 size: 12 residues. CDR3 DNA sequence: TGCAGTGCTAGGGACGGGAATTCACCCCTCCACTTT. This gives the protein CSARDGNSPLHF.

The chain employs TRBV29-1 and TRBJ1-2; tentatively, D is TRBD1 (6 bases). CDR3 size: 13 residues. From germline, CDR1 is SQVTM and CDR2 ANQGSEA. V dropped 8 bases and J dropped 5 bases, with 18 bases sitting between them. The CDR3 reads CSSGGQEHYGYTF. DNA of the CDR3: TGCAGCTCCGGGGGGCAGGAACATTATGGCTACACCTTC.

This clonotype has a count of ten or more. The CDR3 sequence: CASSYSTLSYNEQFF. Here the CDR3 DNA reads TGTGCCAGCAGTTACTCGACTCTTTCCTACAATGAGCAGTTCTTC. The rearrangement links TRBV6-2 or TRBV6-3 to TRBJ2-1, with no clear D. V was pared by 0 bases and J by 1 base, with 7 bases between. Germline V CDR1 and CDR2: MNHEY, SVGEGT. The CDR3 contains 15 residues.

This clonotype was seen many times. CDR3 residues: CASSPMGSSIRNSPLHF. The CDR3 nucleotides read TGTGCCAGCAGCCCCATGGGCAGCTCGATCAGGAATTCACCCCTCCACTTT. V usage is TRBV9 and J usage is TRBJ1-6; D remains ambiguous. Trimming left V 4 bases short and J 7 bases short, with 21 bases between. CDR3 size: 17 residues. CDR1 and CDR2 (germline): SGDLS, YYNGEE.

The CDR3 bases are TGCGCCAGCAGTCGCGCAGGGACAGAGACCCAGTACTTC. Amino acid sequence: CASSRAGTETQYF. The chain links TRBV4-1 to TRBJ2-5; D is perhaps TRBD1 or TRBD2 (5 bases each). The CDR3 covers 13 residues. V gave up 6 bases and J gave up 4 bases, with 12 bases separating them. Germline V lookup: CDR1 MGHRA, CDR2 YSYEKL.

The genes are TRBV20-1 and TRBJ2-5, with a possible D match to TRBD2 (5 bases). CDR3 length equals 14 residues. From germline, CDR1 is DFQATT and CDR2 SNEGSKA (reference sequence). V was cut by 4 bases and J by 5 bases, with 17 bases left in between. The CDR3 region is CSANSVTGWETQYF. The CDR3 DNA sequence: TGCAGTGCTAACTCTGTGACGGGGTGGGAGACCCAGTACTTC.

Ten or more counts support this clonotype. The chain carries TRBV15 and TRBJ1-5; tentative D call: TRBD1 (5 bases). The CDR3 spans 13 residues. Per germline, CDR1 LNHNV and CDR2 YYDKDF (reference sequence). V dropped 3 bases and J dropped 3 bases, with 6 bases sitting between them. The CDR3 DNA reads as TGTGCCACCAGCAGCAGGGTCAATCAGCCCCAGCATTTT. Translation: CATSSRVNQPQHF.